A single sample gave rise to the 29 T cell receptor beta chains below, sequenced in a study of a mutant IDH1 vaccine in newly diagnosed glioma. Stated time point: week 5, during vaccination. Each vaccine dose was 300 ug of mutant IDH1 20-mer peptide, with topical imiquimod. These TCRs' antigens remain unknown. Method: immunoSEQ multiplex PCR; TCRdb's copy keeps in-frame clones and lacks some. The sample lists 45,000 to 60,000 clones, about 77% occurring once. The sequenced sample was PBMCs, obtained from a glioma patient whose treatment included an IDH1 peptide vaccine. The source of these receptors is a man aged 50 or older with glioma.

The gene calls are TRBV7-9 and TRBJ1-1; D uncertain. Germline assignment: CDR1 SEHNR and CDR2 FQNEAQ (reference sequence). The CDR3 has 12 residues. V lost 5 bases to trimming and J lost 5 bases, with 9 bases between them. CDR3 sequence reads: CASSLGRTEAFF. CDR3 sequence (DNA): TGTGCCAGCAGCCTAGGGAGGACTGAAGCTTTCTTT.

The chain carries TRBV6-5 and TRBJ1-1; 8 bases align to TRBD1. The J segment lost 5 bases and the V segment lost 11 bases, leaving 7 bases of the junction unmatched. The germline V gene has CDR1 MNHEY and CDR2 SVGAGI. This CDR3 spans 12 amino acids. CDR3 nucleotides: TGTGCCGTGGGCCGGGACAGGACTGAAGCTTTCTTT. Its protein product is CAVGRDRTEAFF.

This sequence joins TRBV15 and TRBJ2-1; 9 bases map to TRBD2. V trimming: 0 bases; J trimming: 2 bases; junction bases outside the gene matches: 2. The CDR3 length is 16 residues. Looked up from germline, CDR1 is LNHNV and CDR2 is YYDKDF (reference sequence). The CDR3 here is CATSRDRGGAYNEQFF. The CDR3 nucleotides are TGTGCCACCAGCAGAGATCGCGGGGGGGCCTACAATGAGCAGTTCTTC. The entire variable domain, with the rest obtained from reference TRBV15 and TRBJ2-1, is as follows: DAMVIQNPRYQVTQFGKPVTLSCSQTLNHNVMYWYQQKSSQAPKLLFHYYDKDFNNEADTPDNFQSRRPNTSFCFLDIRSPGLGDTAMYLCATSRDRGGAYNEQFFGPGTRLTVL.

A few counts support this clone. This chain uses TRBV30 with TRBJ1-2; D call uncertain. CDR3 length equals 13 residues. CDR1 GTSNPN and CDR2 SVGIG come from the germline V gene (reference sequence). V lost 0 bases and J 0 bases, leaving 5 bases between the germline ends. CDR3 loop: CAWSVWANYGYTF. As DNA, the CDR3 is TGTGCCTGGAGTGTATGGGCTAACTATGGCTACACCTTC.

This clone was detected only once. The rearrangement links TRBV29-1 to TRBJ1-3; D call uncertain. There are 13 residues in the CDR3. The germline V gene has CDR1 SQVTM and CDR2 ANQGSEA. The germline V and J ends were trimmed by 5 bases and 7 bases, with 15 bases remaining between them. The CDR3 region is CSVRTLLANTIYF. The CDR3 bases are TGCAGCGTTAGGACCCTCCTGGCTAACACCATATATTTT.

This clone came up a few times. This chain links TRBV28 with TRBJ1-1, with D maybe TRBD1 (6 bases). The V end lost 6 bases, the J end lost 8 bases, and 13 bases lay between the germline ends. Germline V gene sequence: CDR1 MDHEN, CDR2 SYDVKM. The CDR3 contains 12 residues. CDR3 loop: CASRHFTGEAFF. The DNA for the CDR3 is TGTGCCAGCAGACACTTCACAGGGGAAGCTTTCTTT.

This chain uses TRBV6-1 with TRBJ2-2; D is perhaps TRBD1 (8 bases). The CDR3 loop spans 14 amino acids. Germline V gene data show CDR1 as MNHNS and CDR2 as SASEGT. The V and J ends lost 10 bases and 6 bases respectively, with 18 bases between them. This chain's CDR3 is CATTDRAGAGELFF. For the CDR3, the DNA is TGTGCCACCACGGACAGGGCGGGGGCCGGGGAGCTGTTTTTT.

CDR3 protein: CASSPGTGIYEQYF. The CDR3 DNA reads TGCGCCAGCAGTCCCGGGACAGGTATATACGAGCAGTACTTC. This chain uses TRBV5-1 with TRBJ2-7; 8 bases line up with TRBD1. The CDR3 extends over 14 amino acids. Germline V gene lookup returns CDR1 SGHRS and CDR2 YFSETQ. V trimming: 5 bases; J trimming: 4 bases; junction bases outside the gene matches: 8.

The J gene is TRBJ2-3, the V gene TRBV30, with D possibly TRBD2 on 7 matching bases. CDR3 size: 19 residues. CDR1 is GTSNPN, CDR2 SVGIG, per germline (reference sequence). The ends were cut back, 2 bases at V and 0 bases at J, with 24 bases in the middle. The CDR3 nucleotides read TGTGCCTGGAGTTCCGGGACACTCACGACTAGCTGGAGCACAGATACGCAGTATTTT. Protein sequence: CAWSSGTLTTSWSTDTQYF. The full variable domain, completed using reference TRBV30 and TRBJ2-3, is SQTIHQWPATLVQPVGSPLSLECTVEGTSNPNLYWYRQAAGRGLQLLFYSVGIGQISSEVPQNLSASRPQDRQFILSSKKLLLSDSGFYLCAWSSGTLTTSWSTDTQYFGPGTRLTVL.

The chain combines TRBV7-2 with TRBJ1-3, with D unresolved. The germline V gene has CDR1 SGHTA and CDR2 FQGNSA. V was cut by 3 bases and J by 8 bases, with 11 bases left in between. CDR3 size: 13 residues. CDR3: CASSFTTKDTIYF. The CDR3 DNA is TGTGCCAGCAGCTTTACCACGAAGGACACCATATATTTT.

The V and J genes are TRBV19 and TRBJ2-3, with 8 bases identical to TRBD1. CDR1 is LNHDA, CDR2 SQIVND, per germline (reference sequence). The CDR3 length is 14 residues. Unmatched junction bases numbered 6, after V lost 4 bases and J lost 6 bases. Written as DNA, the CDR3 is TGTGCCAGTAGTAGTCGGTCAGGGGGCGATACGCAGTATTTT. Its translation is CASSSRSGGDTQYF.

The chain recombines TRBV6-6 with TRBJ1-1; D is perhaps TRBD1 (6 bases). V was clipped by 11 bases and J by 2 bases, with 12 bases between them. The germline gives CDR1 MNHNY, CDR2 SVGAGI (reference sequence). This CDR3 region has 12 residues. CDR3 sequence reads: CARTGSNTEAFF. In DNA form, the CDR3 reads TGTGCCCGAACAGGGTCAAACACTGAAGCTTTCTTT.

The gene calls are TRBV19 and TRBJ1-5; 7 nucleotides align to TRBD1. Germline-derived CDR1 and CDR2 are LNHDA and SQIVND (reference sequence). The CDR3 totals 13 residues. With V trimmed by 10 bases and J by 3 bases, 6 bases remained unmatched. CDR3 region: CAIGQANNQPQHF. CDR3 in DNA: TGTGCCATTGGACAGGCGAACAATCAGCCCCAGCATTTT.

This clone was counted once. The chain employs TRBV5-6 and TRBJ1-6, with a possible D match to TRBD1 (6 bases). From germline, CDR1 is SGHDT and CDR2 YYEEEE. This CDR3 has 15 residues. The ends were cut back, 4 bases at V and 10 bases at J, with 18 bases in the middle. The CDR3 reads CASSKGGGLRSPLHF. The CDR3 nucleotides read TGTGCCAGCAGCAAAGGGGGGGGGTTGAGGTCACCCCTCCACTTT.

V is TRBV2 and J is TRBJ2-4; D uncertain. V lost 1 base, J lost 5 bases, and 6 bases lay in between. CDR3 size: 13 residues. The germline CDR1 and CDR2 sequences are SNHLY and FYNNEI. The CDR3 region has the DNA TGTGCCAGCAGTGAAGAGGGCCAAAACATTCAGTACTTC. Residues: CASSEEGQNIQYF.

By frequency in the sample, this clone is medium-sized. DNA of the CDR3: TGTGCCAGCAGCCAGGCAGCGGGGGGCACAGATACGCAGTATTTT. As protein: CASSQAAGGTDTQYF. V and J are TRBV7-9 and TRBJ2-3; 8 nucleotides align to TRBD2. The CDR3 is 15 amino acids. Unmatched junction bases numbered 5, after V lost 5 bases and J lost 1 base. The germline V gene encodes CDR1 SEHNR and CDR2 FQNEAQ (reference sequence).

The J gene is TRBJ2-3, the V gene TRBV6-6, with D perhaps TRBD1 or TRBD2 (5 bases each). The CDR3 is 16 amino acids. V was clipped by 7 bases and J by 0 bases, with 17 bases between them. CDR1 is MNHNY, CDR2 SVGAGI, per germline (reference sequence). The CDR3: CASTQGRGVSTDTQYF. The CDR3 DNA reads TGTGCCAGCACCCAGGGTCGGGGAGTGAGCACAGATACGCAGTATTTT.

The chain couples TRBV7-8 to TRBJ1-5; TRBD1 matches at 9 bases. Trimming cost V 5 bases and J 3 bases; bases outside gene matches: 5. The CDR3 covers 15 residues. Germline CDR1 and CDR2: SGHVS and FQNEAQ. CDR3 sequence: CASSGTGIINQPQHF. Here the CDR3 DNA reads TGTGCCAGCAGCGGGACAGGGATCATCAATCAGCCCCAGCATTTT.

J is TRBJ1-2 and V is TRBV9; TRBD1 might be the D (5 bases). Per the germline V gene, CDR1 is SGDLS and CDR2 is YYNGEE. Trimming removed 2 bases at V and 6 bases at J, with 11 bases between. The CDR3 covers 13 residues. The CDR3 sequence is CASSVSPRDGYTF. CDR3 in DNA: TGTGCCAGCAGCGTCTCCCCCAGGGATGGCTACACCTTC.

The rearrangement joins TRBV7-2 to TRBJ2-7; D unresolved. V lost 3 bases, J lost 3 bases, and 6 bases lay in between. This CDR3 comprises 12 residues. Germline V CDR1 and CDR2: SGHTA, FQGNSA. CDR3 residues: CASSFSGYEQYF. The CDR3 bases are TGTGCCAGCAGCTTTAGTGGCTACGAGCAGTACTTC. Together with reference TRBV7-2 and TRBJ2-7, the CDR3 gives the full variable domain: GAGVSQSPSNKVTEKGKDVELRCDPISGHTALYWYRQSLGQGLEFLIYFQGNSAPDKSGLPSDRFSAERTGGSVSTLTIQRTQQEDSAVYLCASSFSGYEQYFGPGTRLTVT.

This chain uses TRBV9 with TRBJ2-3; 10 bases map to TRBD2. The germline gives CDR1 SGDLS, CDR2 YYNGEE. The CDR3 extends over 16 amino acids. With 0 bases clipped from V and 5 bases from J, the junction kept 6 bases outside the gene matches. In nucleotides, the CDR3 is TGTGCCAGCAGCGTAGCGGCTAGCGGGGGATTAGATACGCAGTATTTT. This codes for CASSVAASGGLDTQYF. The variable domain in full, completed from reference TRBV9 and TRBJ2-3, reads DSGVTQTPKHLITATGQRVTLRCSPRSGDLSVYWYQQSLDQGLQFLIQYYNGEERAKGNILERFSAQQFPDLHSELNLSSLELGDSALYFCASSVAASGGLDTQYFGPGTRLTVL.

This chain uses TRBV4-1 with TRBJ2-7; no clear D gene. V lost 3 bases and J 0 bases, leaving 6 bases between the germline ends. The CDR3 contains 13 residues. Germline lookup yields CDR1 MGHRA and CDR2 YSYEKL. CDR3 sequence reads: CASSQVSSYEQYF. The DNA for the CDR3 is TGCGCCAGCAGCCAGGTGAGCTCCTACGAGCAGTACTTC.

The genes are TRBV19 and TRBJ2-3, with D possibly being TRBD1 (5 bases). V dropped 10 bases and J dropped 2 bases, with 22 bases sitting between them. This CDR3 contains 16 residues. CDR1 and CDR2 (germline): LNHDA, SQIVND (reference sequence). The CDR3 DNA sequence: TGTGCCACCCTACAAACAGGTAGCTTGGTCACAGATACGCAGTATTTT. Amino acids: CATLQTGSLVTDTQYF.

The CDR3 coding sequence is TGCGCCAGCAGCCAAGGATCCGGGACAGGGGGAGAAAAACTGTTTTTT. Translation: CASSQGSGTGGEKLFF. The chain combines TRBV4-1 with TRBJ1-4; 11 bases are shared with TRBD1. The CDR3 is 16 amino acids. Germline lookup yields CDR1 MGHRA and CDR2 YSYEKL. V dropped 1 base and J dropped 8; count of bases not matched to a gene: 6.

This chain uses TRBV10-3 with TRBJ1-5; TRBD1 agrees at 8 bases. Germline V lookup: CDR1 ENHRY, CDR2 SYGVKD. V trimming: 11 bases; J trimming: 7 bases; junction bases outside the gene matches: 19. This CDR3 is 16 amino acids long. The chain's CDR3 is CAAGPDRAVSGQPQHF. The CDR3 bases are TGTGCCGCAGGACCGGACAGGGCAGTATCCGGGCAGCCCCAGCATTTT.

The chain recombines TRBV11-2 with TRBJ1-3; tentative D call: TRBD1 (6 bases). V was trimmed by 0 bases and J by 9 bases, leaving 15 bases between them. The germline CDR1 and CDR2 sequences are SGHAT and FQNNGV. The CDR3 is 15 amino acids. The CDR3 DNA reads as TGTGCCAGCAGCTTAGAGGGGGCCGGACGAAGCACCATATATTTT. As protein: CASSLEGAGRSTIYF.

This clone came up a few times. The rearrangement links TRBV9 to TRBJ2-2, with a tentative D call TRBD1 (6 bases). With 3 bases removed from V and 4 bases from J, the gap between germline ends came to 7 bases. This CDR3 comprises 13 residues. Germline CDR1 reads SGDLS; CDR2 reads YYNGEE. The CDR3 bases are TGTGCCAGCAGCGAACAGGGCACCGGGGAGCTGTTTTTT. Its protein product is CASSEQGTGELFF.

This clone occurred a few times. The chain joins TRBV10-3 to TRBJ2-3, with 9 bases matching TRBD2. This CDR3 region has 15 residues. Unmatched junction bases numbered 2, after V lost 0 bases and J lost 4 bases. The V gene's germline CDR1 is ENHRY and CDR2 SYGVKD. This chain's CDR3 is CAISESGGRADTQYF. The CDR3 DNA reads as TGTGCCATCAGTGAGTCGGGCGGGAGGGCAGATACGCAGTATTTT.

The chain recombines TRBV5-4 with TRBJ1-4; the match to TRBD1 covers 7 bases. The ends lost 2 bases at V and 6 bases at J; junction bases unmatched: 4. Germline V gene data show CDR1 as SGHNT and CDR2 as YYREEE (reference sequence). The CDR3 runs to 14 residues. DNA of the CDR3: TGTGCCAGCAGCTTACGGCAGGGGGATGAAAAACTGTTTTTT. Amino acids: CASSLRQGDEKLFF. Looking up the rest from reference TRBV5-4 and TRBJ1-4 gives the full variable domain: ETGVTQSPTHLIKTRGQQVTLRCSSQSGHNTVSWYQQALGQGPQFIFQYYREEENGRGNFPPRFSGLQFPNYSSELNVNALELDDSALYLCASSLRQGDEKLFFGSGTQLSVL.